This entry lists 10 T cell receptor beta chains sequenced from one sample in a study of beta chain features in type 1 diabetes. The whole isolated RNA underwent reverse transcription, so sequencing captured expressed TCRB transcripts. Produced via immunoSEQ multiplex PCR; TCRdb's table is partial and in-frame only. The sample holds 300,000 to 400,000 clones, roughly an eighth seen once. The source material was naive CD4+ T cells from blood. The receptors originated from a man younger than 35 in good health.

V gene TRBV6-5 combines with J gene TRBJ2-4; TRBD1 agrees at 9 bases. V trimming: 6 bases; J trimming: 8 bases; junction bases outside the gene matches: 11. CDR3 length equals 15 residues. Germline V gene lookup returns CDR1 MNHEY and CDR2 SVGAGI. Written as DNA, the CDR3 is TGTGCCAGCAGGCCCGGGACAGGGTCTTCTTACATTCAGTACTTC. Its translation is CASRPGTGSSYIQYF.

The rearrangement links TRBV5-1 to TRBJ2-7; tentatively, D is TRBD2 (5 bases). The V gene lost 4 bases and the J gene lost 5 bases, with 16 bases spanning the gap. Germline values: CDR1 SGHRS, CDR2 YFSETQ. This CDR3 comprises 14 residues. In DNA, the CDR3 is TGCGCCAGCAGCCCATCGAGGGCAGACCACGAGCAGTACTTC. Its translation: CASSPSRADHEQYF.

This clone was detected a few times. The chain carries TRBV7-2 and TRBJ1-2; D not certain. Germline lookup yields CDR1 SGHTA and CDR2 FQGNSA. The CDR3 is 12 amino acids. The ends were cut back, 5 bases at V and 1 base at J, with 5 bases in the middle. CDR3 sequence: CASSPVNYGYTF. For the CDR3, the DNA is TGTGCCAGCAGCCCGGTTAACTATGGCTACACCTTC.

In its sample, this clone was seen a few times. The chain recombines TRBV5-1 with TRBJ1-1; 7 nucleotides line up with TRBD1. There are 17 residues in the CDR3. From germline, CDR1 is SGHRS and CDR2 YFSETQ. The junction had 13 bases not matched to a gene; V was cut back by 0 bases and J by 5 bases. DNA of the CDR3: TGCGCCAGCAGCTTGGTCAAGAATCAGGGGGGATGGACTGAAGCTTTCTTT. Amino acid sequence: CASSLVKNQGGWTEAFF.

This chain connects TRBV30 to TRBJ1-5; D not resolved. The ends were cut back, 0 bases at V and 3 bases at J, with 12 bases in the middle. CDR1 is GTSNPN, CDR2 SVGIG, per germline (reference sequence). The CDR3 covers 15 residues. The CDR3 DNA follows: TGTGCCTGGAGTGTAATGGGAGTAACCAATCAGCCCCAGCATTTT. Its translation is CAWSVMGVTNQPQHF.

The chain recombines TRBV7-9 with TRBJ2-5, with D tentatively TRBD2 (6 bases). Germline V gene sequence: CDR1 SEHNR, CDR2 FQNEAQ (reference sequence). The CDR3 totals 14 residues. V was pared by 5 bases and J by 1 base, with 11 bases between. In DNA form, the CDR3 reads TGTGCCAGCAGCGTTGGAGGGGTCCAAGAGACCCAGTACTTC. Translation: CASSVGGVQETQYF. Variable domain in full (rest from reference TRBV7-9 and TRBJ2-5): DTGVSQNPRHKITKRGQNVTFRCDPISEHNRLYWYRQTLGQGPEFLTYFQNEAQLEKSRLLSDRFSAERPKGSFSTLEIQRTEQGDSAMYLCASSVGGVQETQYFGPGTRLLVL.

The table lists this clone with a few counts. The V call is TRBV9, the J call TRBJ2-5; TRBD1 might be the D (6 bases). The CDR3 length is 15 residues. Germline values: CDR1 SGDLS, CDR2 YYNGEE. V lost 3 bases and J lost 5, with 17 bases in between. This CDR3 is CASSGVGAVDETQYF. CDR3 nucleotide sequence: TGTGCCAGCAGCGGGGTGGGGGCGGTGGATGAGACCCAGTACTTC.

The V call is TRBV5-6, the J call TRBJ1-5; D might be TRBD1 (6 bases). Trimming shortened V by 0 bases and J by 6 bases, and 10 bases separated the two germline ends. Germline values: CDR1 SGHDT, CDR2 YYEEEE. This CDR3 is 14 amino acids long. CDR3 sequence reads: CASSLGNRVQPQHF. DNA of the CDR3: TGTGCCAGCAGCTTGGGAAACAGGGTTCAGCCCCAGCATTTT.

The chain couples TRBV7-2 to TRBJ2-7; maybe TRBD1 (6 bases). Germline assignment: CDR1 SGHTA and CDR2 FQGNSA. The CDR3 contains 18 residues. The germline V and J ends were trimmed by 1 base and 2 bases, with 21 bases remaining between them. CDR3 bases: TGTGCCAGCAGCTTAGTACAGGGCGCTAGCTATACTACCTACGAGCAGTACTTC. It specifies CASSLVQGASYTTYEQYF.

This chain connects TRBV5-4 to TRBJ2-3, with TRBD1 identical over 8 bases. Unmatched junction bases numbered 10, after V lost 7 bases and J lost 6 bases. The CDR3 has 14 residues. Germline CDR1 reads SGHNT; CDR2 reads YYREEE (reference sequence). The CDR3 coding sequence is TGTGCCAGCCATTACGGACAGGGATCCGATACGCAGTATTTT. Protein sequence: CASHYGQGSDTQYF.